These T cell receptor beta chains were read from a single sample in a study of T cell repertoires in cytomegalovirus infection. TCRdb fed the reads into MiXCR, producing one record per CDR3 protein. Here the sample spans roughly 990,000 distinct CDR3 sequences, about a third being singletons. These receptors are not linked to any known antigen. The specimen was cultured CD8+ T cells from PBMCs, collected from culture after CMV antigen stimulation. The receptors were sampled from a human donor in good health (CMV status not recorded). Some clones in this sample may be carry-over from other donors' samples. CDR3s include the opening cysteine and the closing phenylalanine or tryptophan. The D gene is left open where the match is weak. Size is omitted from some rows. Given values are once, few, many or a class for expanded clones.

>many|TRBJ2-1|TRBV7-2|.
TGTGCCAGCAGCTTCGACTGGTTAAATGAGCAGTTCTTC
CASSFDWLNEQFF
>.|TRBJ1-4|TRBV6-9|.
TGTGCCAGCAGACTTAGGGAGGGCCGAGCCTCGGTACGGGTTGAAAAACTGTTTTTT
CASRLREGRASVRVEKLFF
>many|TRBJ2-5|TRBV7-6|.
TGTGCCAGCAGCTCGCCATCCCAGGGTTCAGAGACCCAGTACTTC
CASSSPSQGSETQYF
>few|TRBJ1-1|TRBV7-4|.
TGTGCTCAGGAACCGGGGCACTTGAACACTGAAGCTTTCTTT
CAQEPGHLNTEAFF
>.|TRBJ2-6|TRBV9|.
TGTGCCAGCAGCGTAGATGCGGACAGTTATAGCTCTGGGGCCAACGTCCTGACTTTC
CASSVDADSYSSGANVLTF
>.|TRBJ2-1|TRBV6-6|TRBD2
TGTGCCAGCAGTTCCCCCGAGAGCGGGGGGGCCGGGGATGAGCAGTTCTTC
CASSSPESGGAGDEQFF
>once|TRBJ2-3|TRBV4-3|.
TGCGCCAGCAGCCAAGTTCAAGTAGTAGAGGATACGCAGTATTTT
CASSQVQVVEDTQYF
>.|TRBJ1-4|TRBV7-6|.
TGTGCCAGCAGCTTAGTGCTCGACAGGCGGTTCACTAATGAAAAACTGTTTTTT
CASSLVLDRRFTNEKLFF
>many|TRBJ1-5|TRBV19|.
TGTGCCAGTAGTATCCTCCCGACAGCTAGCAATCAGCCCCAGCATTTT
CASSILPTASNQPQHF
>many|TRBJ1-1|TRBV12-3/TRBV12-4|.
TGTGCCAGCAGTTTAACTTTTGGGAACACTGAAGCTTTCTTT
CASSLTFGNTEAFF
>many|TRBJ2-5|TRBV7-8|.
TGTGCCAGCAGTCACAGGGGGGGGGACACCCTTATGGGCCAAGAGACCCAGTACTTC
CASSHRGGDTLMGQETQYF
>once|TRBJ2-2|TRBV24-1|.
TGTGCCACCCGGGACGGCCATCGAGACACCGGGGAGCTGTTTTTT
CATRDGHRDTGELFF
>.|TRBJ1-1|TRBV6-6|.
TGTGCCAGCAGTTACGGGCAGGTCTACACTGAAGCTTTCTTT
CASSYGQVYTEAFF
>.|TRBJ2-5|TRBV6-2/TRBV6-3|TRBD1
TGTGCCAGCAGTACTCGACAGGGATCGGCCCCGGGAGAGACCCAGTACTTC
CASSTRQGSAPGETQYF
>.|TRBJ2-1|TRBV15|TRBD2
TGTGCCACCAGCCCAATACCCAGCGGGGGCCAGCTTGGGGAGCAGTTCTTC
CATSPIPSGGQLGEQFF
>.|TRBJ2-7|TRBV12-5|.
TGTGCTAGTGGCCGGGACGGATTCTACGAGCAGTACTTC
CASGRDGFYEQYF
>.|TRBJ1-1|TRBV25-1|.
TGTGCCAGCATAGTGGTCCCTGTGAACACTGAAGCTTTCTTT
CASIVVPVNTEAFF
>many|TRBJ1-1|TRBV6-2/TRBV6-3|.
TGTGCCAGCAGTTACGCAGGGAACACTGAAGCTTTCTTT
CASSYAGNTEAFF
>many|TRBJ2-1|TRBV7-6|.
TGTGCCAGCAGCTTCAGGGTTGCCGATGAGCAGTTCTTC
CASSFRVADEQFF
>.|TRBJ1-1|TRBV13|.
TGTGCCAGCAGCTTAGAAGGACAAAGGACTGAAGCTTTCTTT
CASSLEGQRTEAFF
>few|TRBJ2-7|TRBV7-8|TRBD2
TGTGCCAGCAGCCTCCCCGGGACTAGCTACGAGCAGTACTTC
CASSLPGTSYEQYF
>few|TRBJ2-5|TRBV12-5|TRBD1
TGTGCTAGTGGTCTGGACAGGGATGAGACCCAGTACTTC
CASGLDRDETQYF
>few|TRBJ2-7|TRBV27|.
TGTGCCACCCGAGGGGGGACAGCTTCCTACGAGCAGTACTTC
CATRGGTASYEQYF
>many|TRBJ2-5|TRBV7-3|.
TGTGCCAGCAGCTTAATAGATACGGGGACCCAGTACTTC
CASSLIDTGTQYF
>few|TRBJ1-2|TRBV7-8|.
TGTGCCAGCAGCTTAGTAGTGAGTTACCTTGGTGGCTACACCTTC
CASSLVVSYLGGYTF
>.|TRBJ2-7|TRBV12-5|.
TGTGCTAGTGGTTTGTCGGGGATGTACGAGCAGTACTTC
CASGLSGMYEQYF
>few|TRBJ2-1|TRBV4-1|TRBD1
TGCGCCAGCAGCCAAGATACGGACAGGGGACCCTACAATGAGCAGTTCTTC
CASSQDTDRGPYNEQFF
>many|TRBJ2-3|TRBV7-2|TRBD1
TGTGCCAGCAGCCGCCGGGACAGGGATCCAGATACGCAGTATTTT
CASSRRDRDPDTQYF
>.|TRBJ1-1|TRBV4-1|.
TGCGCCAGCAGCCCCCCCCTGACCCTAACTGAAGCTTTCTTT
CASSPPLTLTEAFF
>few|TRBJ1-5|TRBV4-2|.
TGTGCCAGCAGCCAAGAGGTCGGGGCGGGAAATCAGCCCCAGCATTTT
CASSQEVGAGNQPQHF
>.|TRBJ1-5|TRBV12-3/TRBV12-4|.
TGTGTCAGCAGTTTTCAGGGGCCGTATAGCAATCAGCCCCAGCATTTT
CVSSFQGPYSNQPQHF
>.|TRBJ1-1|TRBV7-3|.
TGTGCCAGCAGCGGAACCCCTCAAAGCAGGGCGAGGGCTGAAGCTTTCTTT
CASSGTPQSRARAEAFF
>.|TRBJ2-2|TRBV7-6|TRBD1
TGTGCCGGGATCGGGACAGGGGAACGCGAGGACACCGGGGAGCTGTTTTTT
CAGIGTGEREDTGELFF
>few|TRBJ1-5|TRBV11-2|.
TGTGCCAGCAGCTTAGCAGGGAAGCCCCAGCATTTT
CASSLAGKPQHF
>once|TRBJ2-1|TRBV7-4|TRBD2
TGTGCCAGCAGCCTACTAGCGGGGAAAAGCTCCTACAATGAGCAGTTCTTC
CASSLLAGKSSYNEQFF
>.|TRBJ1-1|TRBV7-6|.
TGTGCCAGCACCGAATGGGTCGGGCGAATGAACACTGAAGCTTTCTTT
CASTEWVGRMNTEAFF
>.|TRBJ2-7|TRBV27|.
TGTGCCAGCAGTCCGAACAGGGTACTTACCTACGAGCAGTACTTC
CASSPNRVLTYEQYF
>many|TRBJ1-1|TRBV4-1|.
TGCGCCAGCAGCCAAGGAAGCTTTATGAACACTGAAGCTTTCTTT
CASSQGSFMNTEAFF
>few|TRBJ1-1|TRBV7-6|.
TGTGCCACCCAGGGAGACCAGGAGAACACTGAAGCTTTCTTT
CATQGDQENTEAFF
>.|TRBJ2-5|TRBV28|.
TGTGCCAGCAGTTCCCACAGGGTTCTCCAAGAGACCCAGTACTTC
CASSSHRVLQETQYF
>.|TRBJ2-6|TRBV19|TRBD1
TGTGCCAGTAGTATACGGGACAGGGCTCTTAGGGCCAACGTCCTGACTTTC
CASSIRDRALRANVLTF
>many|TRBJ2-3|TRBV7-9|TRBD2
TGTGCCAGCAGCTTGCGGGGGGCAATGACAGATACGCAGTATTTT
CASSLRGAMTDTQYF
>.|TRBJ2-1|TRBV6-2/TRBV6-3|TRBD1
TGTGCCAGCAGTTACTCGATTAAGGGGGCAGCTTACAATGAGCAGTTCTTC
CASSYSIKGAAYNEQFF
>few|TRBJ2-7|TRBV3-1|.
TGTGCCAGCAGCCAATCCTCTACTGGGGCGGATTCCTACGAGCAGTACTTC
CASSQSSTGADSYEQYF
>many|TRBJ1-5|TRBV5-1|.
TGCGCCAGCAGCTTGAAGGTTAGGGGCGGGGGCCAGCCCCAGCATTTT
CASSLKVRGGGQPQHF
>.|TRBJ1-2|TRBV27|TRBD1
TGTGCCAGCAGTCCAGGGACAGGGGGATTCTATGGCTACACCTTC
CASSPGTGGFYGYTF
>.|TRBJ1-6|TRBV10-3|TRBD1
TGTGCCATCAGTGAGGAGAGACAGGGACGTTCACCCCTCCACTTT
CAISEERQGRSPLHF
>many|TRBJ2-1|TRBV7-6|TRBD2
TGTGCCAGCAGCTTAGCGGCGGGAGACTACAATGAGCAGTTCTTC
CASSLAAGDYNEQFF
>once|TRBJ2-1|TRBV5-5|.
TGTGCCAGCAGCTTGGGTCTAGTGGGGAGTCCAACCTACAATGAGCAGTTCTTC
CASSLGLVGSPTYNEQFF
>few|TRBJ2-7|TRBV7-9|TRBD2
TGTGCCAGCAGTCAAAACCGAGCGGGGGGCGACAACTCCTACGAGCAGTACTTC
CASSQNRAGGDNSYEQYF
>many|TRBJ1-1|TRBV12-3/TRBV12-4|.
TGTGCCAGCAGTTTTACATCGAAGACTGAAGCTTTCTTT
CASSFTSKTEAFF
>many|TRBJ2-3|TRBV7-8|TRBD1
TGTGCCAGCAGCGTGCCCGAGGACAGGGTGGGCGGAGATACGCAGTATTTT
CASSVPEDRVGGDTQYF
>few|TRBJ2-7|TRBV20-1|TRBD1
TGCAGTGCTCTAAGACAGGGGACCTACGAGCAGTACTTC
CSALRQGTYEQYF
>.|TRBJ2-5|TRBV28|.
TGTGCCAGCAGTCTCTACTCCCAAGAGACCCAGTACTTC
CASSLYSQETQYF